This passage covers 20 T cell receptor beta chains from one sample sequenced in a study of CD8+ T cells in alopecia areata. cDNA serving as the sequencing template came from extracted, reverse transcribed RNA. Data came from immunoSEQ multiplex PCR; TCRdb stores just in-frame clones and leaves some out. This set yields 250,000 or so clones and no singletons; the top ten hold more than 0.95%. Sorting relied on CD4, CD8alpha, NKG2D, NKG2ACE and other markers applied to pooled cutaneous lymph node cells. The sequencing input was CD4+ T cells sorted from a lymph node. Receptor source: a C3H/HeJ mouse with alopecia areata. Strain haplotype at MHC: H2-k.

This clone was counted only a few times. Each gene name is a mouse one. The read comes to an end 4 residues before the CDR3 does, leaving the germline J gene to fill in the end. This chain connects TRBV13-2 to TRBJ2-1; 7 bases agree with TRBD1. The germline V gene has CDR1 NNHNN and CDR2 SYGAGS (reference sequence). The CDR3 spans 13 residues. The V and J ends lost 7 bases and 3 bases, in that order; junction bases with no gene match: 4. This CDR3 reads CASHRGGYAEQFF. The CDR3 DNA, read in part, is TGTGCCAGCCACAGGGGAGGCTATGCT.

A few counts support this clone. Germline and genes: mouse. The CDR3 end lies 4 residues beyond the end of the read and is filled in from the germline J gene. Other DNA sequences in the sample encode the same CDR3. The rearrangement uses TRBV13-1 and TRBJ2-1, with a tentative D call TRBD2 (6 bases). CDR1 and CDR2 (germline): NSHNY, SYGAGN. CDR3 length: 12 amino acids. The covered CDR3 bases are TGTGCCAGCAGGACTGGATTGGCT. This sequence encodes CASRTGLA. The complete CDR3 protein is CASRTGLAEQFF.

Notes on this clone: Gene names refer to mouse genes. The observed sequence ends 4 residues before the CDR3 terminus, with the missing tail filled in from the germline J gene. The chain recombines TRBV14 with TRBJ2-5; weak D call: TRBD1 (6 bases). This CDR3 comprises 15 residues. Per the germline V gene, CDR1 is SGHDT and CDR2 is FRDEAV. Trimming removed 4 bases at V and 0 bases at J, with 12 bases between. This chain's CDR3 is CASSPGTINQDTQYF. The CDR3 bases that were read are TGTGCCAGCAGTCCCGGGACAATTAACCAAGAC.

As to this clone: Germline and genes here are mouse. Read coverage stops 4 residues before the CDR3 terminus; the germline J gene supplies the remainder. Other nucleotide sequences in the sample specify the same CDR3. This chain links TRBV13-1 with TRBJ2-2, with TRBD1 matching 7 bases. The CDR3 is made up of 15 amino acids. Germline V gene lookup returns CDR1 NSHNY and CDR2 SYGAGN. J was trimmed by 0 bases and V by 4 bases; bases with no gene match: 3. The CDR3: CASSTGTANTGQLYF. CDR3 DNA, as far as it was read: TGTGCCAGCAGTACCGGGACAGCAAACACCGGG.

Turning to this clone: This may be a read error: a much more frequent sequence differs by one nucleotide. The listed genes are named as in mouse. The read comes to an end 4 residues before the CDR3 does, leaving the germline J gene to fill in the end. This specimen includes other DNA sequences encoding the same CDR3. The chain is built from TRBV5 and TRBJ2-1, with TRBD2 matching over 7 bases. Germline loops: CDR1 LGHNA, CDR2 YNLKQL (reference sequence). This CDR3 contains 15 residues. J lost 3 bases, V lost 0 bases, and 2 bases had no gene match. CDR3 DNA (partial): TGTGCCAGCAGCCAAGACGGGGGGGGCTATGCT. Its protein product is CASSQDGGGYA. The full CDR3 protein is CASSQDGGGYAEQFF.

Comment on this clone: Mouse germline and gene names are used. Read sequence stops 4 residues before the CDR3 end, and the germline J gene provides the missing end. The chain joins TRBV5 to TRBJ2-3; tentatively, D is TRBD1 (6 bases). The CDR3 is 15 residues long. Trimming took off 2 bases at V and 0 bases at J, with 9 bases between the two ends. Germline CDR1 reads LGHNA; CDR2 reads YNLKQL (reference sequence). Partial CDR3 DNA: TGTGCCAGCAGCCAATACAGGGTTAGTGCAGAA. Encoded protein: CASSQYRVSAE. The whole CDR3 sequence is CASSQYRVSAETLYF.

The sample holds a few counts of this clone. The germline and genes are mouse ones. The sequenced part of the CDR3 DNA is TGTGCCAGCGGTGGAGACAGGGGCTCC. Residues: CASGGDRGS. The full CDR3 protein reads CASGGDRGSDYTF. The chain has TRBV13-2 and TRBJ1-2, with TRBD1 identical over 8 bases. From the germline J gene comes the end of the CDR3, since the read stops 4 residues before it. The V gene's germline CDR1 is NNHNN and CDR2 SYGAGS (reference sequence). This CDR3 contains 13 residues. The J segment lost 4 bases and the V segment lost 3 bases, leaving 2 bases of the junction unmatched.

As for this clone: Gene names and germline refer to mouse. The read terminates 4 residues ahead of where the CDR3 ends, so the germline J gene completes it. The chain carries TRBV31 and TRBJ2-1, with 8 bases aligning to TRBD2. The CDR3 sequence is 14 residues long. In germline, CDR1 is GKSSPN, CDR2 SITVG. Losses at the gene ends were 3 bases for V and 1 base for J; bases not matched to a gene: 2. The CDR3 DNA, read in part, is TGTGCCTGGAGGTGGGGGGGAAACTATGCT. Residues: CAWRWGGNYA. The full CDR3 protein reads CAWRWGGNYAEQFF.

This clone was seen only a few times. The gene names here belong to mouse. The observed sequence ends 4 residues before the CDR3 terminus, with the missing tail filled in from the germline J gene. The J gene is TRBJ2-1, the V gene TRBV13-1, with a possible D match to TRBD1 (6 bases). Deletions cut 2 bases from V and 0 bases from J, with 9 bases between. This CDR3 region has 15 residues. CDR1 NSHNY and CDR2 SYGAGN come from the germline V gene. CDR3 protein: CASSEGTINYAEQFF. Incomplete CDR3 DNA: TGTGCCAGCAGTGAGGGGACAATTAACTATGCT.

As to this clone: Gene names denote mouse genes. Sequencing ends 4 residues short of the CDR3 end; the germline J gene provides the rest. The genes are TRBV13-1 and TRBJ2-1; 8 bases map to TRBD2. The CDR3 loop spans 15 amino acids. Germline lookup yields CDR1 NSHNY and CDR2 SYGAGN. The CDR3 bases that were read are TGTGCCAGCAGTGATTTTCGGGGGGGCGGAGCT. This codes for CASSDFRGGGA. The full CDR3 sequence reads CASSDFRGGGAEQFF.

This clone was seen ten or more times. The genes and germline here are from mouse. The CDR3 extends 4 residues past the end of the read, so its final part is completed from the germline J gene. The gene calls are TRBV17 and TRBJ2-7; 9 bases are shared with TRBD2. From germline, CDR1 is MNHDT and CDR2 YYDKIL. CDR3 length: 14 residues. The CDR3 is CASSRRDWEYEQYF. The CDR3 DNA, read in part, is TGTGCTAGCAGTAGAAGGGACTGGGAATAT.

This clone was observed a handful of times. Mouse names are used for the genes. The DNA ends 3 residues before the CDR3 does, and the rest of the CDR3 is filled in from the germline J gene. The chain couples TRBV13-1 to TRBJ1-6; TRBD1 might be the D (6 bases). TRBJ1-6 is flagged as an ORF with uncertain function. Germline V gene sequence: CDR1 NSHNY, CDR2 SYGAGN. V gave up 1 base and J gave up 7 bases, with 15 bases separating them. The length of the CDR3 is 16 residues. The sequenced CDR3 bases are TGTGCCAGCAGTGATTTGGGGTCAGGGGACAATTCGCCC. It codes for CASSDLGSGDNSP. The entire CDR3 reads CASSDLGSGDNSPLYF.

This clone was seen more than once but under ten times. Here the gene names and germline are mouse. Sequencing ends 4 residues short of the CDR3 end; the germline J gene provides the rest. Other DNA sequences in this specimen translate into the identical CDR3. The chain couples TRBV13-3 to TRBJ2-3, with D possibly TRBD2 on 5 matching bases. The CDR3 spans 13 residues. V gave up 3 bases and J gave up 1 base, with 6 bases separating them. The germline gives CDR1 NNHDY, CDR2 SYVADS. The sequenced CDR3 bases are TGTGCCAGCAGTGTTGGGGGTGCAGAA. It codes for CASSVGGAE. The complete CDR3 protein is CASSVGGAETLYF.

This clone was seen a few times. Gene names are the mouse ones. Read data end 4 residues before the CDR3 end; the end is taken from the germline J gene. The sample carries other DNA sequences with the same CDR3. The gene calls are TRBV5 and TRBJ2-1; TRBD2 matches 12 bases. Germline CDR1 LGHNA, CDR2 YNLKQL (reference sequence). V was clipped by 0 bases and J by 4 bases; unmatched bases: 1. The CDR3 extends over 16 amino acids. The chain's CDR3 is CASSQEGTGGYAEQFF. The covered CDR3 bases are TGTGCCAGCAGCCAAGAGGGGACTGGGGGGTATGCT.

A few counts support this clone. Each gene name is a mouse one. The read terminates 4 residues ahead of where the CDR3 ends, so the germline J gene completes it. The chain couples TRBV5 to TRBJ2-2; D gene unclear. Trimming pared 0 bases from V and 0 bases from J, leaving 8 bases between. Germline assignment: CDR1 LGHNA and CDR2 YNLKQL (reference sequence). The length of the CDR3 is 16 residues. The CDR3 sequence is CASSQETNANTGQLYF. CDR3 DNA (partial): TGTGCCAGCAGCCAAGAGACAAATGCAAACACCGGG.

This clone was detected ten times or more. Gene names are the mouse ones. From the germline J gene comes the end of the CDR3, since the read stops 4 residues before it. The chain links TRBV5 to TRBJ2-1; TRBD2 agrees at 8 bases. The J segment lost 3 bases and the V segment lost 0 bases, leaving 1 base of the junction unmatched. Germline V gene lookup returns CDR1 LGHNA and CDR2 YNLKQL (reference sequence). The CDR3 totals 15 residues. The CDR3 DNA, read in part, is TGTGCCAGCAGCCAAGAACTGGGGGTCTATGCT. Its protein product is CASSQELGVYA. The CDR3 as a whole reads CASSQELGVYAEQFF.

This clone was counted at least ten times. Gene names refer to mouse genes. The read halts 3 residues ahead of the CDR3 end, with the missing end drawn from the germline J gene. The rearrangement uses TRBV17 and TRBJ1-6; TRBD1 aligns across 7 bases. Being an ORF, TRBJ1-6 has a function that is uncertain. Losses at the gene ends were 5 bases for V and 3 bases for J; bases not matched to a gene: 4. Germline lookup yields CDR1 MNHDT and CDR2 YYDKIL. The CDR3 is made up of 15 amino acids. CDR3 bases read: TGTGCTAGCAGTGTACAGGGGTTCTATAATTCGCCC. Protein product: CASSVQGFYNSP. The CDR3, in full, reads CASSVQGFYNSPLYF.

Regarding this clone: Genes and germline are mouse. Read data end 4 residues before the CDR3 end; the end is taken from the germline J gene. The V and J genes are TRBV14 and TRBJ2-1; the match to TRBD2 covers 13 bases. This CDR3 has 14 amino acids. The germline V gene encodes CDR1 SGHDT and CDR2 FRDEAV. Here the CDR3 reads CASSRDWGGAEQFF. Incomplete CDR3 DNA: TGTGCCAGCAGCCGGGACTGGGGGGGAGCT. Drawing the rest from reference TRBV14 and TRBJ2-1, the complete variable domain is EAGVTQSPRYAVLQEGQAVSFWCDPISGHDTLYWYQQPRDQGPQLLVYFRDEAVIDNSQLPSDRFSAVRPKGTNSTLKIQSAKQGDTATYLCASSRDWGGAEQFFGPGTRLTVL.

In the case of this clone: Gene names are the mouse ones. The CDR3 bases that were read are TGTGCCAGCAGCCGGGACTGGGGCCTTAACCAAGAC. The encoded protein is CASSRDWGLNQD. The CDR3 reads in full as CASSRDWGLNQDTQYF. The chain uses TRBV5 and TRBJ2-5; 10 bases map to TRBD2. The DNA ends 4 residues before the CDR3 does, and the rest of the CDR3 is filled in from the germline J gene. Trimming at V came to 4 bases and at J to 0 bases, leaving 4 bases not matched to a gene. Germline V gene sequence: CDR1 LGHNA, CDR2 YNLKQL (reference sequence). CDR3 length: 16 residues.

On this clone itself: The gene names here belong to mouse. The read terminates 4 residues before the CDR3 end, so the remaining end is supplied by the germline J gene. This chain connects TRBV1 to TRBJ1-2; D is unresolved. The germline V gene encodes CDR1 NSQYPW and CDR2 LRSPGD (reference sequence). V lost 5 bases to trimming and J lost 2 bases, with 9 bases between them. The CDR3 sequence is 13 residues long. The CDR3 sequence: CTCSTRHNSDYTF. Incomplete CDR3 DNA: TGCACCTGCAGTACCCGACATAACTCC.